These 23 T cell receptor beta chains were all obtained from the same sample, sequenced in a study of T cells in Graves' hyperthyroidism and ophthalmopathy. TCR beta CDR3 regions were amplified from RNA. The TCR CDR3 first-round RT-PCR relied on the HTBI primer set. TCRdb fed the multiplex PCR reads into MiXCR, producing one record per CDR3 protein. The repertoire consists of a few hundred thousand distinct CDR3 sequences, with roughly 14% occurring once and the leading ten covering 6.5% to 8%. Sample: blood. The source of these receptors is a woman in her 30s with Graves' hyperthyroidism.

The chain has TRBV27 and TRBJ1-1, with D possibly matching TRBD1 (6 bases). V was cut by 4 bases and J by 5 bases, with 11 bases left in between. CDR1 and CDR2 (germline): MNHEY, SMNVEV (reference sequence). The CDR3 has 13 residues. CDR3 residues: CASSSGVETEAFF. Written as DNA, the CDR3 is TGTGCCAGCAGTTCAGGGGTAGAGACTGAAGCTTTCTTT.

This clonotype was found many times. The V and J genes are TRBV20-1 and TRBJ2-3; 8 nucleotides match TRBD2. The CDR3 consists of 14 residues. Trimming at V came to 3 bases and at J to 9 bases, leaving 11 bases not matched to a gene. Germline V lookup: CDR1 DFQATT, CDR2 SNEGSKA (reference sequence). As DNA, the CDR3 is TGCAGTGCTAGGGTAGCGGGGTCGCAAGGCACGCAGTATTTT. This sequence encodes CSARVAGSQGTQYF.

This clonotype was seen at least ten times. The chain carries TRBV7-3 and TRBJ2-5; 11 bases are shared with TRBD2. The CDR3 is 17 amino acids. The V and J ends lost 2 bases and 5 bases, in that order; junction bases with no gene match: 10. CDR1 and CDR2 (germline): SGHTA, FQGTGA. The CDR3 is CASSLDRLAGGLETQYF. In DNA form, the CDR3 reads TGTGCCAGCAGCTTAGATAGGCTAGCGGGAGGCTTGGAGACCCAGTACTTC.

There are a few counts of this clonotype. The CDR3 sequence is CASKDLGTGSYNEQFF. Here the CDR3 DNA reads TGTGCCAGTAAGGACCTGGGGACAGGGTCCTACAATGAGCAGTTCTTC. The chain joins TRBV19 to TRBJ2-1, with 9 nucleotides matching TRBD1. The CDR3 loop spans 16 amino acids. The germline gives CDR1 LNHDA, CDR2 SQIVND (reference sequence). J was trimmed by 1 base and V by 7 bases; bases with no gene match: 8.

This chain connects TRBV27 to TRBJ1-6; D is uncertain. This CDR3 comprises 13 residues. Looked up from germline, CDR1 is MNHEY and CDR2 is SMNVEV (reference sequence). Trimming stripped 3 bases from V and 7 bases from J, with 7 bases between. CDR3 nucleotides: TGTGCCAGCAGTTTGTCTATGAATTCACCCCTCCACTTT. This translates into CASSLSMNSPLHF.

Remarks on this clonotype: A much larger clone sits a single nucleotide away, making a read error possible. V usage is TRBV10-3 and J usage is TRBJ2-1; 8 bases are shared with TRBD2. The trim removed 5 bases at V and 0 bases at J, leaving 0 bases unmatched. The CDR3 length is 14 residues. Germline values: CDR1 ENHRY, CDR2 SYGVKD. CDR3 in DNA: TGTGCCATCAGTAGCGGGAGCTCCTACAATGAGCAGTTCTTC. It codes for CAISSGSSYNEQFF.

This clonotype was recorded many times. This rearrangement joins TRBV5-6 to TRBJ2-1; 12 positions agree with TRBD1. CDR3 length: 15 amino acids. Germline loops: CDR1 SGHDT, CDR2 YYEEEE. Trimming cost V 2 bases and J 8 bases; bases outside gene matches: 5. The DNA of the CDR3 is TGTGCCAGCAGCTTCAAAGGGACAGGGGGCGATGAGCAGTTCTTC. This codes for CASSFKGTGGDEQFF.

The CDR3 DNA reads TGTGCCACCAGCAGAGAGGGGGCTCCCACCTACGAGCAGTACTTC. As protein: CATSREGAPTYEQYF. The V gene is TRBV15, the J gene TRBJ2-7, with D possibly TRBD1 on 6 matching bases. Between the trimmed V and J ends, which lost 0 bases and 2 bases, there was a span of 11 bases. The CDR3 has 15 residues. Per germline, CDR1 LNHNV and CDR2 YYDKDF (reference sequence).

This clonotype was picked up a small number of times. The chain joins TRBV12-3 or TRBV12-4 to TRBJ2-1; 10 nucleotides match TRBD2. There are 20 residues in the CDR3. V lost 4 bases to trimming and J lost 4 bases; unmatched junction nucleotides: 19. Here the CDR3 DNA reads TGTGCCAGCAGTTCCGAGCTTGGCCTAGCGGGAGTGACAAATTACAATGAGCAGTTCTTC. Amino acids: CASSSELGLAGVTNYNEQFF.

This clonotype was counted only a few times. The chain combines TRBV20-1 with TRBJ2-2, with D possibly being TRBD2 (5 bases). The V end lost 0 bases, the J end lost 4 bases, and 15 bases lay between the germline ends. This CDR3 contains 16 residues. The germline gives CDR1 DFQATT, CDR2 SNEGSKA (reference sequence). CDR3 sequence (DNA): TGCAGTGCTAGAGAACTTTTTGGCGGGCCCACCGGGGAGCTGTTTTTT. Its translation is CSARELFGGPTGELFF.

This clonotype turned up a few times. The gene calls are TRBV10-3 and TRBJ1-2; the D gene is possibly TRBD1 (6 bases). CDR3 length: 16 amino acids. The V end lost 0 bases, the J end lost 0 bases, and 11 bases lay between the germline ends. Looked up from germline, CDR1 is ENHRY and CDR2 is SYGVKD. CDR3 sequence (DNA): TGTGCCATCAGTGAGTCGGGGGGGGCGTCTAACTATGGCTACACCTTC. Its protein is CAISESGGASNYGYTF.

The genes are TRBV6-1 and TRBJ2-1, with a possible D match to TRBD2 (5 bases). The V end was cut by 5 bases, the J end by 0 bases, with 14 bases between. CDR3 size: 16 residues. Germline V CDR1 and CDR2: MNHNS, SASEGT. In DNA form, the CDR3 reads TGTGCCAGCAGTTTTCAACTAGGACGCTCCTACAATGAGCAGTTCTTC. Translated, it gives CASSFQLGRSYNEQFF.

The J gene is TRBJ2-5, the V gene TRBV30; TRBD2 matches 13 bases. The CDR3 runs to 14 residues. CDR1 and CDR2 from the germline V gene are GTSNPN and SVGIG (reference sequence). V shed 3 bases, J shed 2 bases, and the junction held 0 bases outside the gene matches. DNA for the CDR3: TGTGCCTGGAGGGGACTAGCGGGACAAGAGACCCAGTACTTC. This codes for CAWRGLAGQETQYF.

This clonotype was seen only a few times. The CDR3 sequence: CSVQGPYNSPLHF. In DNA form, the CDR3 reads TGCAGTGTCCAGGGACCCTATAATTCACCCCTCCACTTT. J is TRBJ1-6 and V is TRBV20-1, with D perhaps matching TRBD1 (5 bases). Germline CDR1 is DFQATT and CDR2 is SNEGSKA (reference sequence). CDR3 size: 13 residues. V gave up 7 bases and J gave up 2 bases, with 9 bases separating them.

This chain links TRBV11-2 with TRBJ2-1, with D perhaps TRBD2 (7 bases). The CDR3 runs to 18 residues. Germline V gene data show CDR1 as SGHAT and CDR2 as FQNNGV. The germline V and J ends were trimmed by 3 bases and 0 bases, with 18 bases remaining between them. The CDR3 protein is CASSFPRGRESSYNEQFF. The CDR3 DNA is TGTGCCAGCAGCTTCCCAAGGGGGAGGGAGAGCTCCTACAATGAGCAGTTCTTC.

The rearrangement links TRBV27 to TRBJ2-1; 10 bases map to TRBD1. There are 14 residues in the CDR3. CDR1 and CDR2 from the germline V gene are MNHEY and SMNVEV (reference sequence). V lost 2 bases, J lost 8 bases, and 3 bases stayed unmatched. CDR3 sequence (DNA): TGTGCCAGCAGTTTAGGACAGGGGGAGGATGAGCAGTTCTTC. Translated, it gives CASSLGQGEDEQFF.

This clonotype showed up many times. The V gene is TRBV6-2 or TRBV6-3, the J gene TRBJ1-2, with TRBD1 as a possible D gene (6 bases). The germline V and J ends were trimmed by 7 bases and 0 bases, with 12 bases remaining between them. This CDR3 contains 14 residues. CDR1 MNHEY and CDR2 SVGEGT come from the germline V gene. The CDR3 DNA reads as TGTGCCAGCACTCCGGACAGTACTAACTATGGCTACACCTTC. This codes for CASTPDSTNYGYTF.

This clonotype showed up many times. CDR3 residues: CASSLLSGSSYEQYF. The CDR3 DNA sequence: TGTGCCAGCAGCTTACTTAGCGGGAGTTCCTACGAGCAGTACTTC. The V call is TRBV11-2, the J call TRBJ2-7, with 9 bases lining up with TRBD2. This CDR3 is 15 amino acids long. Germline lookup yields CDR1 SGHAT and CDR2 FQNNGV. V was pared by 2 bases and J by 1 base, with 3 bases of the junction left unmatched.

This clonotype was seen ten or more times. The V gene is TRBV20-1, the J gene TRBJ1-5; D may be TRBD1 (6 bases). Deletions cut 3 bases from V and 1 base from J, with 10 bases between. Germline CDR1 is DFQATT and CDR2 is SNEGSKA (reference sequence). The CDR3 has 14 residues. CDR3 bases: TGCAGTGCTAGCAGGGGTCAAAGCAATCAGCCCCAGCATTTT. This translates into CSASRGQSNQPQHF.

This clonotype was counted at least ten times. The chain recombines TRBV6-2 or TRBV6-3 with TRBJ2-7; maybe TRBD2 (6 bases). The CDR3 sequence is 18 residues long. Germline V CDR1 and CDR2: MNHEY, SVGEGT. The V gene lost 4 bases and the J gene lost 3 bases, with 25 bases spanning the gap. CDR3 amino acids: CASSSPIASVAEDYEQYF. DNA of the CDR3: TGTGCCAGCAGTTCCCCCATTGCGTCCGTAGCGGAGGACTACGAGCAGTACTTC.

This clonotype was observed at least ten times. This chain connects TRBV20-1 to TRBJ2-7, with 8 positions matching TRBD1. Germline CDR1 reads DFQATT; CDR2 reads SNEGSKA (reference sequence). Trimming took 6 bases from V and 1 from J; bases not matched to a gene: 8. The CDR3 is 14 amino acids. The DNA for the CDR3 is TGCAGTGCAGAAACAGGGGGTGTTTCCTACGAGCAGTACTTC. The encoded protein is CSAETGGVSYEQYF.

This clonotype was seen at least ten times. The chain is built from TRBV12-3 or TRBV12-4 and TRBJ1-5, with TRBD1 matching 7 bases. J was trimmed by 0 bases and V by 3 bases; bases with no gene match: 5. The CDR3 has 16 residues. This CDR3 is CASSFWDRHSNQPQHF. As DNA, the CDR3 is TGTGCCAGCAGTTTTTGGGACAGACATAGCAATCAGCCCCAGCATTTT.

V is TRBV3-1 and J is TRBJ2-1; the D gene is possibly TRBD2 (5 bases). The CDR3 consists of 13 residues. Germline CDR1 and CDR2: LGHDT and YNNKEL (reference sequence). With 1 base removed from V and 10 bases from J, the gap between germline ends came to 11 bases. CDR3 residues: CASSQGPGKEQFF. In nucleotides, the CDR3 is TGTGCCAGCAGCCAAGGCCCCGGGAAGGAGCAGTTCTTC.